This TCR beta chain was profiled in a study of early T cells in non-severe SARS-CoV-2 infection (dated by TCRdb to about 2021). Regarding the complete study: TCR sequencing used bulk RNA from unsorted whole blood, so alpha and beta chains could not be paired.

To prepare the library, 5' RACE was applied. The sequencer was a NextSeq 500. Unique molecular identifiers were attached to individual cDNA molecules in the TCR library protocol so that sequencing error and PCR bias could be corrected. Both TCR alpha and beta chains were sequenced, and tight co-correlation was observed between alpha and beta sequence abundances in each sample. Regarding the original processing steps: V gene, J gene and CDR3 annotation of TCR sequences was performed with Decombinator V4. TCRs were defined as expanded if a significant change between any two time points was detected under a Poisson model with p below 0.0001. TCR abundances were normalised to the total number of TCRs sequenced per sample and expressed as counts per million. MAIT TCRs were defined by TRAV1-2 paired with TRAJ12, TRAJ20 or TRAJ33, and iNKT TCRs by TRAV10 paired with TRAJ18. VDJdb, accessed on 1 November 2021, was searched for TCRs annotated for CMV, EBV and SARS-CoV-2, and TCRs annotated for more than one antigen were excluded. TCRdb cleaned the public reads at Q25 with fastp, built clones with MiXCR and kept in-frame beta chains. Entries are consolidated by CDR3 protein sequence, retaining the most common genes and DNA. TCRdb's processing, not the study's, gives the V and J calls here. The sample profile shows roughly 32,000 distinct CDR3 sequences; about 6% of them were found once. Of the sample, 7.5% to 8% falls within the top ten clones.

What the authors observed across the whole study: VDJdb matching was skewed toward anti-spike CD8 responses and likely underestimated virus-specific expansions by missing private and CD4 specificities.

About this clonotype itself: The antigen it binds to is not known. One base away there is no much larger clone; base qualities are not given.

The study was a case-control design nested within a healthcare worker cohort in London, UK, with weekly nasopharyngeal swab PCR tests and blood sampling. Healthcare workers were recruited between 23 and 31 March 2020, during the week of the UK lockdown, and were followed weekly for up to about 16 weeks. V loses 1 base of germline sequence and J loses 5 bases, and the interval between the two ends is 12 bases. The CDR3 runs 15 amino acids, cysteine and phenylalanine included. Only the CDR3 DNA stays, 45 bases, in frame from base 1. The sequenced sample consisted of whole blood. The sequence joins TRBV12-3 or TRBV12-4 to TRBJ2-1, with the D assignment possibly TRBD1 or TRBD2, given 6 matching bases for each. The sequence came from an adult who was a healthcare worker with PCR-confirmed SARS-CoV-2 infection or an uninfected control (not recorded which). The CDR3 reads as follows: CASSLGGTQDNEQFF. The base sequence is TGTGCCAGCAGTTTAGGCGGGACACAAGACAATGAGCAGTTCTTC.